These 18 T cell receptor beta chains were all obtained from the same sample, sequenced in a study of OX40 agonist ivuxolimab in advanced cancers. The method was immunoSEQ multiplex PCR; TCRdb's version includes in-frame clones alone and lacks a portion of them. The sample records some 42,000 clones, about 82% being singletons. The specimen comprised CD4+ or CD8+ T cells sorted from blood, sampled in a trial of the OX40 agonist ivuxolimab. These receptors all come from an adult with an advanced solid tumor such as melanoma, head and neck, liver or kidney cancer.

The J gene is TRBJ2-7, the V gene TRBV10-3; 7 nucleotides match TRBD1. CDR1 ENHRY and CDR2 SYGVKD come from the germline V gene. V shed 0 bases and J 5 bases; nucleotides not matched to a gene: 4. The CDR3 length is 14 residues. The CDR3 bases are TGTGCCATCAGTGAGTCCCGGACAGGAGACGAGCAGTACGTC. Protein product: CAISESRTGDEQYV.

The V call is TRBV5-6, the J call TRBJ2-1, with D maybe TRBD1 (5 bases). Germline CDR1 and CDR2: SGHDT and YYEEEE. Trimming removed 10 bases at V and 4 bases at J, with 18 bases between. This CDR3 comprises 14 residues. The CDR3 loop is CASGGPQGYNEQFF. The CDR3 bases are TGTGCCTCGGGTGGACCCCAGGGTTACAATGAGCAGTTCTTC. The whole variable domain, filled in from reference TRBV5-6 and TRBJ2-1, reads DAGVTQSPTHLIKTRGQQVTLRCSPKSGHDTVSWYQQALGQGPQFIFQYYEEEERQRGNFPDRFSGHQFPNYSSELNVNALLLGDSALYLCASGGPQGYNEQFFGPGTRLTVL.

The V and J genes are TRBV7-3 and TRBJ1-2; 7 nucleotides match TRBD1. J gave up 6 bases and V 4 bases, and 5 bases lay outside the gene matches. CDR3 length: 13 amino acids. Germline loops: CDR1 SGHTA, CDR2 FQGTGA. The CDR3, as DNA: TGTGCCAGCAGCTCCGGGACAGCGGATGGCTACACCTTC. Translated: CASSSGTADGYTF.

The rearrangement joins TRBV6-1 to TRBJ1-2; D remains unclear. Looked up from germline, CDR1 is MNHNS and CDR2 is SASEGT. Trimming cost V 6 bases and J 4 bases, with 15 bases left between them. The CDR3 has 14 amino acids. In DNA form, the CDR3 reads TGTGCCAGCAGGGGCTATAGCCCTATCTATGGCTACACCTTC. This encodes CASRGYSPIYGYTF.

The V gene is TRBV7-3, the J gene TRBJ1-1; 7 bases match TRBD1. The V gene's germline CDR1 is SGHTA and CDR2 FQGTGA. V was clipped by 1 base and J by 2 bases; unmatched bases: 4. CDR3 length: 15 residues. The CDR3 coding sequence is TGTGCCAGCAGCTTAAGAAGGGGGCGAAACACTGAAGCTTTCTTT. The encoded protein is CASSLRRGRNTEAFF.

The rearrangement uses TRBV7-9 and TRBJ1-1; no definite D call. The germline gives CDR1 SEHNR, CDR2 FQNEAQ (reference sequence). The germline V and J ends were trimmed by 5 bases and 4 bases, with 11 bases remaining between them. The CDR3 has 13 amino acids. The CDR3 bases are TGTGCCAGCAGCCAAGATGGCGGCACTGAAGCTTTCTTT. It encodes CASSQDGGTEAFF.

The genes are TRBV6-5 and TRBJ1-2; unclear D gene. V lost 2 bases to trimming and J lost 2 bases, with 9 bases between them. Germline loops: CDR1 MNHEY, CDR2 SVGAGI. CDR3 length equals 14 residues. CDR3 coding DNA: TGTGCCAGCAGTTACAGTCAGGCAAACTATGGCTACACCTTC. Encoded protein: CASSYSQANYGYTF.

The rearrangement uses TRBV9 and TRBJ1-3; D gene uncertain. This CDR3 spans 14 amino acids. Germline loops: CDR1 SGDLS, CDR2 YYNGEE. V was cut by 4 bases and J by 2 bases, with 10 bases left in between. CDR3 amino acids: CASSPTAAGNTIYF. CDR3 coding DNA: TGTGCCAGCAGCCCAACCGCGGCTGGAAACACCATATATTTT.

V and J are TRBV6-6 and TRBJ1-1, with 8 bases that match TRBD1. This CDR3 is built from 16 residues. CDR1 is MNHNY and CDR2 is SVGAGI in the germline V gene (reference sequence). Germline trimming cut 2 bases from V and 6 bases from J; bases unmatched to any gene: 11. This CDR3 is CASSYGTGAYGPEAFF. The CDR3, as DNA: TGTGCCAGCAGTTACGGGACAGGCGCCTACGGCCCTGAAGCTTTCTTT.

Here the CDR3 DNA reads TGTGCCAGCAGCCTACAGGGGGCAAAGGGTGAAAAACTGTTTTTT. This sequence encodes CASSLQGAKGEKLFF. The chain employs TRBV14 and TRBJ1-4; 9 bases align to TRBD1. With V trimmed by 4 bases and J by 7 bases, 7 bases remained unmatched. CDR3 length: 15 amino acids. Germline lookup yields CDR1 SGHDN and CDR2 FVKESK.

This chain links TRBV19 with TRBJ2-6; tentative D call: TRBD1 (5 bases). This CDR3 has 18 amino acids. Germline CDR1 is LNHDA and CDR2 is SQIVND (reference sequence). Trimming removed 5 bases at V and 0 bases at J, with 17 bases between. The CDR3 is CASSLRQFTYSGANVLTF. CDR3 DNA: TGTGCCAGTAGTTTAAGACAGTTTACGTACTCTGGGGCCAACGTCCTGACTTTC.

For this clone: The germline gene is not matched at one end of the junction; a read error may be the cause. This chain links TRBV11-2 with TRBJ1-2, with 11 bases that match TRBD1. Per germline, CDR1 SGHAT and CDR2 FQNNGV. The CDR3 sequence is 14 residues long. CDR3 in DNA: TGCGCCAGCAGCCAAGGGACAGGGGGAGATGGCTACACCTTC. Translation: CASSQGTGGDGYTF.

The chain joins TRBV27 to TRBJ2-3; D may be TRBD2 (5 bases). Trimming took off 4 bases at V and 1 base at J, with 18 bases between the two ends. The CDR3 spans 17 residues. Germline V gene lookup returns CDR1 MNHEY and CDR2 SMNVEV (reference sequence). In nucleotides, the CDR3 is TGTGCCAGCAGTTGGGCCTGGACTCTTATAGGCACAGATACGCAGTATTTT. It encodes CASSWAWTLIGTDTQYF.

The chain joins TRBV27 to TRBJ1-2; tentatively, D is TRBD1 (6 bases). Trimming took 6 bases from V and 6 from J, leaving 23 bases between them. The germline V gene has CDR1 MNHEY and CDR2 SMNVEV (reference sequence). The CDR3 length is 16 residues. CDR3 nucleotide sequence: TGTGCCAGCAGGAAAGACGGATACAGGGAGGAAGATGGCTACACCTTC. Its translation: CASRKDGYREEDGYTF.

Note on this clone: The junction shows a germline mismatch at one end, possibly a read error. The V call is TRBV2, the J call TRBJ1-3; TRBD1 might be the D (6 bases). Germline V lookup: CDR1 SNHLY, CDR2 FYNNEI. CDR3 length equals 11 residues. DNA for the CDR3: TGTGCCAGCAGGATCTCTCGGGACATCGATTTT. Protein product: CASRISRDIDF.

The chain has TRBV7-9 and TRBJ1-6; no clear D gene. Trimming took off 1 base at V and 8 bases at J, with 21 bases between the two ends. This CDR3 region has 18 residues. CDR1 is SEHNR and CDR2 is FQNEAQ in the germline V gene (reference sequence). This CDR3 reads CASSLVRGSPGGYSPLHF. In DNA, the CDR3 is TGTGCCAGCAGCTTAGTCCGTGGATCACCAGGAGGCTATTCACCCCTCCACTTT.

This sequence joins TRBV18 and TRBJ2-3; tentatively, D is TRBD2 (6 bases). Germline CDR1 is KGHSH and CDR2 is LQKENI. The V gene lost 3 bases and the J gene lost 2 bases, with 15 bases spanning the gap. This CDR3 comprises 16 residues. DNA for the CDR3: TGTGCCAGCTCACCTTTGACGGAGGGCTACACAGATACGCAGTATTTT. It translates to CASSPLTEGYTDTQYF.

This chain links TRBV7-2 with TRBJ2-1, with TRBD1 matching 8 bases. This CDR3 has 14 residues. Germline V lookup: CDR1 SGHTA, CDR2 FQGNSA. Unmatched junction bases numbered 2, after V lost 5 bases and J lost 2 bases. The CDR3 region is CASSATGAYNEQFF. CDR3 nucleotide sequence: TGTGCCAGCAGCGCGACAGGGGCCTACAATGAGCAGTTCTTC.